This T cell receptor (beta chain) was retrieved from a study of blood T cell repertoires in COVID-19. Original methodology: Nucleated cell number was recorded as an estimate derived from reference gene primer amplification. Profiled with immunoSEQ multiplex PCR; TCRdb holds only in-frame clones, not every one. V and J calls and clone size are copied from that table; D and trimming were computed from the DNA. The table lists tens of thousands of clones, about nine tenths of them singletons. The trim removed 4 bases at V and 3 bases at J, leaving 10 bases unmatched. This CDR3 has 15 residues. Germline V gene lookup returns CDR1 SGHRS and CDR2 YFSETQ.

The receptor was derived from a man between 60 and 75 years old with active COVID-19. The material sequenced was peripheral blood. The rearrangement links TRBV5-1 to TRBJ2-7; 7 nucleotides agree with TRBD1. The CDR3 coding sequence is TGCGCCAGCAGCCCGAGGACAGGCCGGGGCTACGAGCAGTACTTC. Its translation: CASSPRTGRGYEQYF.